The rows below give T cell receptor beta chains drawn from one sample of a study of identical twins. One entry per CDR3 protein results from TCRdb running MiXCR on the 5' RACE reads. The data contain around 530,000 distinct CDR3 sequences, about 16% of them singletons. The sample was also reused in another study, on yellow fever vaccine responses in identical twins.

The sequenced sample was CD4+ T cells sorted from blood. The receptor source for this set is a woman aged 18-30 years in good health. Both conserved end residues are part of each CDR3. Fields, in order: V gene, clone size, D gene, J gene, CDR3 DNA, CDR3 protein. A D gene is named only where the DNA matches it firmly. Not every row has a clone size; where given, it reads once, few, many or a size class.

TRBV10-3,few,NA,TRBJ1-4,TGTGCCATCAGTGGAGGGATCGGAGAAAAACTGTTTTTT,CAISGGIGEKLFF
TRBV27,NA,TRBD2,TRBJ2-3,TGTGCCAGCAGTTCCCTCGGCGGGAGAACAGATACGCAGTATTTT,CASSSLGGRTDTQYF
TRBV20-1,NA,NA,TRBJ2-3,TGCAGTGCTCGTCAGCCAGGGTCCACAGATACGCAGTATTTT,CSARQPGSTDTQYF
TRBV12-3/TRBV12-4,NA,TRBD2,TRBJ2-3,TGTGCCAGCAGTTCCCGCCTGACTAGCGGGGGAGCAGATACGCAGTATTTT,CASSSRLTSGGADTQYF
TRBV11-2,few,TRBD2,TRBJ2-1,TGTGCCAGCAGCTTAAGGTACAGCGGGGAACACAATGAGCAGTTCTTC,CASSLRYSGEHNEQFF
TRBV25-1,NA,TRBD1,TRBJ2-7,TGTGCCAGCAGTGACCACACAGACGGGACAGCGAGCTCCTACGAGCAGTACTTC,CASSDHTDGTASSYEQYF
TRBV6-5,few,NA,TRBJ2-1,TGTGCCAGCAGTTATTCGTGGGGCGAGCGGTACAATGAGCAGTTCTTC,CASSYSWGERYNEQFF
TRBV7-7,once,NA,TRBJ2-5,TGTGCCAGCAGCTTAGGGGGGACAAGAAAAGAGACCCAGTACTTC,CASSLGGTRKETQYF
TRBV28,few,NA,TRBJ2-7,TGTGCCAGCACCAGGGGGGTCTACGAGCAGTACTTC,CASTRGVYEQYF
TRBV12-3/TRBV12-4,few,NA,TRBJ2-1,TGTGCCAGCAGTCCCACAGGGATCAATGAGCAGTTCTTC,CASSPTGINEQFF
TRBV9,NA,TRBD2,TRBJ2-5,TGTGCCAGCAGCGTGGGGACTAGAATAGAAGAGACCCAGTACTTC,CASSVGTRIEETQYF
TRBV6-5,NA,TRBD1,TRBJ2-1,TGTGCCAGCAGTTCGACAGGGACCTACAATGAGCAGTTCTTC,CASSSTGTYNEQFF
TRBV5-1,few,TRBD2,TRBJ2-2,TGCGCCAGCAGCCCCCGGACTAGCGGGGGCACCGGGGAGCTGTTTTTT,CASSPRTSGGTGELFF
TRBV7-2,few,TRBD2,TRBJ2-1,TGTGCCAGCAGCTTAGCGGGGACTAGCGCTTACAATGAGCAGTTCTTC,CASSLAGTSAYNEQFF
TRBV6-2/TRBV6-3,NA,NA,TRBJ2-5,TGTGCCAGCAGTGTACCTCTGACGGTTCCTTACTTC,CASSVPLTVPYF
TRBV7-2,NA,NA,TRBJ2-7,TGTGCCAGCAGCCTAATCCGAGCCCTCTCCTACGAGCAGTACTTC,CASSLIRALSYEQYF
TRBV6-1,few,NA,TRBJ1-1,TGTGCCAGCAGTGAATTAAGGGGATTGAACACTGAAGCTTTCTTT,CASSELRGLNTEAFF
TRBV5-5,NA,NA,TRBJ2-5,TGTGCCAGCAGCTTGTATGCAGGGATCCAAGAGACCCAGTACTTC,CASSLYAGIQETQYF
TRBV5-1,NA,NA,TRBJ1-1,TGCGCCAGCAGCTTGGGAGATGCGACTGAAGCTTTCTTT,CASSLGDATEAFF
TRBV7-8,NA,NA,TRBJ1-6,TGTGCCAGCAGCTTAGTTGGCCTGAGCTCCTATAATTCACCCCTCCACTTT,CASSLVGLSSYNSPLHF
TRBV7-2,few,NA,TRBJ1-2,TGTGCCAGCAGCTTAGGCAGGGTATATGGCTATGGCTACACCTTC,CASSLGRVYGYGYTF
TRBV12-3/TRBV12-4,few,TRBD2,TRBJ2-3,TGTGCCAGCAGTTTTTTAACTAGCGGGAGGGGTACGCAGTATTTT,CASSFLTSGRGTQYF
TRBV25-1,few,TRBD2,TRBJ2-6,TGTGCCAGCAGTGACACCGGACTAGCGGGGACCGGGGCTGGGGCCAACGTCCTGACTTTC,CASSDTGLAGTGAGANVLTF
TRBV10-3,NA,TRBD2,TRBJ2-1,TGTGCCATCAGTGGGCAGGGCGGGAGCTCCTACAATGAGCAGTTCTTC,CAISGQGGSSYNEQFF
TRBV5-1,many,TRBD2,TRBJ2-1,TGCGCCAGCAGCTTTGGTAGCGGGGGGCAACTATACAATGAGCAGTTCTTC,CASSFGSGGQLYNEQFF
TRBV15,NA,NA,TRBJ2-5,TGTGCCACCAGCAGACTGGAAGAGACCCAGTACTTC,CATSRLEETQYF
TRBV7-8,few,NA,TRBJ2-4,TGTGCCAGCAGCCCGGGACGTATCACGAGTTTAGCCAAAAACATTCAGTACTTC,CASSPGRITSLAKNIQYF
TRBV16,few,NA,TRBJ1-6,TGTGCCAGCAGCCAAGACCTAAGGGTTTCACCCCTCCACTTT,CASSQDLRVSPLHF
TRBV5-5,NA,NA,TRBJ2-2,TGTGCCAGCAGCTCCCGTCTAGCGAGTAACACCGGGGAGCTGTTTTTT,CASSSRLASNTGELFF
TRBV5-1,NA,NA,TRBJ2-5,TGCGCCAGCAGCTTGGCCAGGACGGGGATAGCACAAGAGACCCAGTACTTC,CASSLARTGIAQETQYF
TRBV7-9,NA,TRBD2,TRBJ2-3,TGTGCCAGCAGCTTAGGCCCGGGACTACGGGACACAGATACGCAGTATTTT,CASSLGPGLRDTDTQYF
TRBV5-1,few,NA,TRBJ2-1,TGCGCCAGCAGCTTGCCCGGGAGAGTTGAGCAGTTCTTC,CASSLPGRVEQFF
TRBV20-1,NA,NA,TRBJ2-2,TGCAGTGTCCCTCAGCCATCCCGGGCCGGGGAGCTGTTTTTT,CSVPQPSRAGELFF
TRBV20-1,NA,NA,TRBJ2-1,TGCAGTGCTAGCTGGCTCCATGAGCAGTTCTTC,CSASWLHEQFF
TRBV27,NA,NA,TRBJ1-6,TGTGCCAGCAGTTGGTTGGGGGGGGCCTATAATTCACCCCTCCACTTT,CASSWLGGAYNSPLHF
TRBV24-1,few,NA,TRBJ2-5,TGTGCCACCAGTGATCCCCAGGGCAACGATAAAGAGACCCAGTACTTC,CATSDPQGNDKETQYF